This paragraph reports one TCR beta chain. Its specificity is unknown. These data are taken from a study of blood T cells in healthy people across ages. The trim removed 0 bases at V and 6 bases at J, leaving 10 bases unmatched. CDR1 and CDR2 from the germline V gene are GTSNPN and SVGIG (reference sequence). The CDR3 spans 16 residues. A second PCR, run for about 7 to 11 cycles, used a sample-barcoded 5' primer plus a J-beta primer mix. A template-switch adaptor containing 12 random nucleotides labeled each cDNA molecule. MiXCR, applied by TCRdb to the 5' RACE reads, yields one record per CDR3 protein. The sample holds roughly 640,000 distinct CDR3 sequences, 25% to 35% seen once. Findings and caveats of the study: Older age coincided with a roughly linear decline in TCR beta diversity per million T cells. For the donors, CMV status was unknown and possibly confounded expanded clonotype changes. Whereas aged donors had fewer naive CD4+ cells, long-lived donors had more of them and higher diversity.

This TCR derives from an elderly woman in good health. The material sequenced was blood. The chain recombines TRBV30 with TRBJ2-3, with 9 nucleotides matching TRBD2. The CDR3, as DNA: TGTGCCTGGAGTGTACTGGGCGGGGGGGCCTCTGATACGCAGTATTTT. It specifies CAWSVLGGGASDTQYF.